This TCR beta chain was sequenced for a study of shared clonotypes between healthy human individuals. The repertoire was sequenced with immunoSEQ multiplex PCR; TCRdb's copy has only in-frame clones and lacks some. The repertoire holds about 1.5 million clones, with roughly 95% as singletons. Germline V gives CDR1 MNHEY, CDR2 SMNVEV (reference sequence). The length of the CDR3 is 14 residues. V lost 2 bases and J lost 5, with 13 bases in between. The sequencing sample was made of naive CD4+ T cells sorted from blood. Subset specified: CD45RA+ positively selected. The rearrangement uses TRBV27 and TRBJ2-7; unclear D gene. This receptor was obtained from a man aged 25-45 years in good health. Here the CDR3 DNA reads TGTGCCAGCAGTTTAGGGCTACCTCGGGACGAGCAGTACTTC. As protein: CASSLGLPRDEQYF.